The 27 T cell receptor beta chains listed next were all sequenced from one sample in a study of T cell repertoires in cytomegalovirus infection (dated by TCRdb to about 2019). No antigen has been assigned to these receptors. The treatment or condition tag for this specimen amounts to: in vitro stimulation with specific CMV peptide epitopes to enrich CMV-specific T cells. Sequencing instrument: Illumina HiSeq 1500. TCRdb reran the public reads through fastp at Q25 and MiXCR, keeping productive beta chains. Each entry is one CDR3 protein sequence, shown with its most common DNA and genes. The sample records about a million distinct CDR3 sequences, under 40% of which are singletons. The ten most abundant clones make up 13% of the sample. The sample in question was cultured CD8+ T cells from PBMCs, obtained from culture after CMV antigen stimulation. These receptors came from a human donor in good health (CMV status not recorded). Some clones in this sample may be carry-over from other donors' samples.

This clonotype was found a few times. The chain is built from TRBV25-1 and TRBJ2-3; D not resolved. The germline gives CDR1 MGHDK, CDR2 SYGVNS. This CDR3 comprises 13 residues. Trimming took 0 bases from V and 3 from J, leaving 4 bases between them. The CDR3 reads CASSEYHTDTQYF. CDR3 sequence (DNA): TGTGCCAGCAGTGAATATCATACAGATACGCAGTATTTT.

The genes are TRBV11-2 and TRBJ2-2, with TRBD1 matching 9 bases. Germline loops: CDR1 SGHAT, CDR2 FQNNGV. The CDR3 length is 16 residues. V lost 5 bases to trimming and J lost 2 bases; unmatched junction nucleotides: 6. The CDR3 spells CASSPWDRENTGELFF. The CDR3 region has the DNA TGTGCCAGCAGCCCATGGGACAGGGAAAACACCGGGGAGCTGTTTTTT.

This clonotype was seen repeatedly, ten times or more. The V call is TRBV19, the J call TRBJ2-1, with D perhaps matching TRBD2 (6 bases). With 5 bases removed from V and 7 bases from J, the gap between germline ends came to 21 bases. Germline lookup yields CDR1 LNHDA and CDR2 SQIVND (reference sequence). The CDR3 runs 16 residues. The CDR3 spells CASSAPRRGLRNEQFF. The CDR3 bases are TGTGCCAGTAGTGCCCCAAGGAGGGGATTAAGAAATGAGCAGTTCTTC.

The chain joins TRBV6-2 or TRBV6-3 to TRBJ2-1; 11 bases match TRBD2. The CDR3 spans 17 residues. CDR1 is MNHEY and CDR2 is SVGEGT in the germline V gene. After removal of 6 bases from V and 0 bases from J, the junction contained 7 bases not matched to a gene. The CDR3 nucleotides read TGTGCCAGCAGCTCAAGACTAGCGGGGTACTCCTACAATGAGCAGTTCTTC. Protein: CASSSRLAGYSYNEQFF.

This clonotype has a count of ten or more. J is TRBJ2-3 and V is TRBV7-2, with 12 bases fitting TRBD2. The CDR3 has 15 amino acids. Germline V gives CDR1 SGHTA, CDR2 FQGNSA. The ends lost 3 bases at V and 4 bases at J; junction bases unmatched: 2. CDR3 in DNA: TGTGCCAGCAGCTTCCTAGCGGGGGGGGCAGATACGCAGTATTTT. Translating gives CASSFLAGGADTQYF.

This clonotype was found a few times. The chain uses TRBV6-1 and TRBJ2-3; 7 bases are shared with TRBD2. V lost 0 bases, J lost 5 bases, and 8 bases stayed unmatched. The CDR3 loop spans 16 amino acids. Germline V gene sequence: CDR1 MNHNS, CDR2 SASEGT. CDR3: CASSEATGRGRDTQYF. CDR3 coding DNA: TGTGCCAGCAGTGAAGCTACCGGGCGGGGGAGAGATACGCAGTATTTT.

Only a few counts were recorded for this clonotype. This rearrangement joins TRBV7-6 to TRBJ2-2; the match to TRBD2 covers 14 bases. Germline lookup yields CDR1 SGHVS and CDR2 FNYEAQ. The CDR3 has 18 residues. V dropped 2 bases and J dropped 4; count of bases not matched to a gene: 6. CDR3 DNA sequence: TGTGCCAGCAGCTTACGGGGACTAGCGGGGGACGGCACCGGGGAGCTGTTTTTT. The encoded protein is CASSLRGLAGDGTGELFF.

This clonotype appeared many times. CDR3 DNA: TGTGCCAGCAGCTTGGGTGGTACCCCCTACAATGAGCAGTTCTTC. It encodes CASSLGGTPYNEQFF. J is TRBJ2-1 and V is TRBV7-9; D is undetermined. The CDR3 is 15 residues long. Germline CDR1 is SEHNR and CDR2 is FQNEAQ (reference sequence). The V end lost 3 bases, the J end lost 2 bases, and 11 bases lay between the germline ends.

This rearrangement joins TRBV4-1 to TRBJ2-7, with TRBD1 as a possible D gene (5 bases). The CDR3 has 13 residues. Germline V gene lookup returns CDR1 MGHRA and CDR2 YSYEKL. Trimming removed 3 bases at V and 1 base at J, with 7 bases between. The CDR3 DNA reads as TGCGCCAGCAGCCAGCGACAGTCCTACGAGCAGTACTTC. Residues: CASSQRQSYEQYF.

This rearrangement joins TRBV6-1 to TRBJ1-5; D perhaps matches TRBD1 (5 bases). V lost 0 bases to trimming and J lost 5 bases, with 14 bases between them. CDR1 MNHNS and CDR2 SASEGT come from the germline V gene. The CDR3 has 16 residues. The CDR3 loop is CASSEARNTGDQPQHF. In DNA, the CDR3 is TGTGCCAGCAGTGAAGCGCGAAATACAGGAGATCAGCCCCAGCATTTT.

This clonotype has ten or more counts. The V and J genes are TRBV11-2 and TRBJ2-1; TRBD2 matches 8 bases. CDR1 is SGHAT, CDR2 FQNNGV, per germline. The CDR3 loop spans 16 amino acids. The trim removed 5 bases at V and 5 bases at J, leaving 11 bases unmatched. The CDR3 sequence is CASSPWRRGGNNEQFF. The CDR3 nucleotides are TGTGCCAGCAGCCCTTGGCGCCGCGGGGGGAACAATGAGCAGTTCTTC. The whole variable domain, remainder taken from reference TRBV11-2 and TRBJ2-1, is EAGVAQSPRYKIIEKRQSVAFWCNPISGHATLYWYQQILGQGPKLLIQFQNNGVVDDSQLPKDRFSAERLKGVDSTLKIQPAKLEDSAVYLCASSPWRRGGNNEQFFGPGTRLTVL.

CDR3 sequence (DNA): TGTGCCAGCAGCTTGGATGGTGCAGGGCGAGAGCCCCAGCATTTT. It specifies CASSLDGAGREPQHF. The rearrangement uses TRBV7-6 and TRBJ1-5; the D gene is possibly TRBD1 (5 bases). Trimming stripped 3 bases from V and 8 bases from J, with 17 bases between. CDR1 and CDR2 from the germline V gene are SGHVS and FNYEAQ. The CDR3 is made up of 15 amino acids.

The chain joins TRBV7-4 to TRBJ2-5; 11 bases agree with TRBD2. The CDR3 extends over 16 amino acids. Germline V CDR1 and CDR2: SGHVT, SQSDAQ. After removal of 5 bases from V and 2 bases from J, the junction contained 7 bases not matched to a gene. The CDR3 nucleotides read TGTGCCAGCAGCGCCCCGACTAGCGGGGCTCAAGAGACCCAGTACTTC. Its protein is CASSAPTSGAQETQYF.

The chain combines TRBV15 with TRBJ1-1; unclear D gene. Germline lookup yields CDR1 LNHNV and CDR2 YYDKDF (reference sequence). The V end lost 0 bases, the J end lost 0 bases, and 8 bases lay between the germline ends. The CDR3 covers 15 residues. CDR3 protein: CATSRDRPLNTEAFF. The CDR3 nucleotides read TGTGCCACCAGCAGAGATCGCCCATTGAACACTGAAGCTTTCTTT.

The V and J genes are TRBV5-1 and TRBJ2-2, with D maybe TRBD1 (6 bases). This CDR3 has 14 amino acids. Trimming left V 5 bases short and J 3 bases short, with 11 bases between. The germline V gene encodes CDR1 SGHRS and CDR2 YFSETQ. This CDR3 reads CASRWGLDTGELFF. The CDR3 bases are TGCGCCAGCAGATGGGGGCTCGACACCGGGGAGCTGTTTTTT.

This clonotype was seen only a few times. The chain joins TRBV19 to TRBJ1-2; D remains ambiguous. This CDR3 has 13 residues. V gave up 6 bases and J gave up 4 bases, with 12 bases separating them. Germline values: CDR1 LNHDA, CDR2 SQIVND (reference sequence). The CDR3 here is CASSPEEGYGYTF. The CDR3 coding sequence is TGTGCCAGTAGCCCCGAGGAAGGCTATGGCTACACCTTC.

The V call is TRBV7-9, the J call TRBJ2-5; no clear D gene. V was clipped by 2 bases and J by 9 bases, with 7 bases between them. CDR3 length: 11 residues. Per the germline V gene, CDR1 is SEHNR and CDR2 is FQNEAQ (reference sequence). CDR3 DNA: TGTGCCAGCAGCTTATGGGTGCCCCAGTACTTC. Translating gives CASSLWVPQYF.

There are many counts of this clonotype. The genes are TRBV7-2 and TRBJ2-1, with a weak D call TRBD2 (5 bases). Germline values: CDR1 SGHTA, CDR2 FQGNSA. Deletions cut 1 base from V and 8 bases from J, with 21 bases between. CDR3 length: 17 residues. CDR3 in DNA: TGTGCCAGCAGCTTAGATTTGGGTAGGACTTATGCCGATGAGCAGTTCTTC. Translating gives CASSLDLGRTYADEQFF.

This clonotype appeared a single time. The chain recombines TRBV4-1 with TRBJ2-3; D call uncertain. Germline CDR1 and CDR2: MGHRA and YSYEKL. Trimming removed 0 bases at V and 2 bases at J, with 12 bases between. This CDR3 has 16 residues. CDR3 in amino acids: CASSQEGTFYTDTQYF. CDR3 sequence (DNA): TGCGCCAGCAGCCAAGAGGGCACCTTCTACACAGATACGCAGTATTTT.

This clonotype was observed a few times. The chain joins TRBV7-9 to TRBJ1-1, with D possibly being TRBD1 (5 bases). This CDR3 is built from 15 residues. The germline V gene has CDR1 SEHNR and CDR2 FQNEAQ (reference sequence). V lost 3 bases, J lost 1 base, and 12 bases lay in between. CDR3 in DNA: TGTGCCAGCAGCTTCCTAGGGACGGCGAACACTGAAGCTTTCTTT. It translates to CASSFLGTANTEAFF.

This clonotype came up a few times. The CDR3 region has the DNA TGTGCCAGCAGCGTAGAAGAAGCGGGTCACTACGAGCAGTACTTC. Protein: CASSVEEAGHYEQYF. This chain joins TRBV9 and TRBJ2-7, with D possibly being TRBD2 (6 bases). The CDR3 length is 15 residues. Germline V lookup: CDR1 SGDLS, CDR2 YYNGEE. V lost 0 bases, J lost 3 bases, and 13 bases lay in between.

This clonotype was picked up a small number of times. V gene TRBV4-1 combines with J gene TRBJ1-1; D is perhaps TRBD1 (6 bases). CDR1 and CDR2 (germline): MGHRA, YSYEKL. The V end was cut by 0 bases, the J end by 5 bases, with 19 bases between. The CDR3 spans 17 residues. The CDR3 DNA follows: TGCGCCAGCAGCCAAGATCCTCCGGCAGGGGCTTTAACTGAAGCTTTCTTT. This sequence encodes CASSQDPPAGALTEAFF.

The CDR3: CAITRAGAPRESPPYNEQFF. CDR3 bases: TGTGCCATCACCCGGGCGGGGGCCCCTCGCGAGTCGCCCCCTTACAATGAGCAGTTCTTC. The chain has TRBV10-3 and TRBJ2-1, with a weak D call TRBD2 (7 bases). Deletions cut 7 bases from V and 4 bases from J, with 32 bases between. Germline values: CDR1 ENHRY, CDR2 SYGVKD. This CDR3 has 20 amino acids.

The chain employs TRBV7-9 and TRBJ2-1; 8 bases align to TRBD2. This CDR3 spans 15 amino acids. Germline V gene data show CDR1 as SEHNR and CDR2 as FQNEAQ (reference sequence). The junction had 8 bases not matched to a gene; V was cut back by 5 bases and J by 5 bases. CDR3 protein: CASSPPGAGDNEQFF. The CDR3 DNA reads TGTGCCAGCAGCCCCCCGGGAGCGGGGGACAATGAGCAGTTCTTC.

This clonotype has a count of ten or more. The rearrangement joins TRBV7-8 to TRBJ2-2, with D maybe TRBD2 (6 bases). CDR1 and CDR2 from the germline V gene are SGHVS and FQNEAQ. The CDR3 has 13 amino acids. Trimming took off 1 base at V and 9 bases at J, with 9 bases between the two ends. The CDR3 sequence: CASSLGGVRELFF. CDR3 nucleotides: TGTGCCAGCAGCTTAGGGGGGGTGAGGGAGCTGTTTTTT. Variable domain in full (rest from reference TRBV7-8 and TRBJ2-2): GAGVSQSPRYKVAKRGQDVALRCDPISGHVSLFWYQQALGQGPEFLTYFQNEAQLDKSGLPSDRFFAERPEGSVSTLKIQRTQQEDSAVYLCASSLGGVRELFFGEGSRLTVL.

This clonotype turned up a few times. This chain uses TRBV5-5 with TRBJ2-5, with D maybe TRBD1 (5 bases). V lost 5 bases and J 1 base, leaving 12 bases between the germline ends. The CDR3 sequence is 14 residues long. CDR1 and CDR2 (germline): SGHKS, YYEKEE (reference sequence). The DNA for the CDR3 is TGTGCCAGCAGACCTGCCAGGGCCCAAGAGACCCAGTACTTC. It codes for CASRPARAQETQYF.

The V gene is TRBV5-4, the J gene TRBJ2-1; 8 nucleotides align to TRBD1. CDR1 and CDR2 (germline): SGHNT, YYREEE (reference sequence). With 3 bases clipped from V and 5 bases from J, the junction kept 7 bases outside the gene matches. This CDR3 is 15 amino acids long. The DNA for the CDR3 is TGTGCCAGCAGCTCCCCCGACAGGGGACACAATGAGCAGTTCTTC. Translating it yields CASSSPDRGHNEQFF.